The clone carrying this TCR beta chain was counted many times. The antigen is undetermined. Genomic DNA provided the template from which TCR beta VDJ and CDR3 profiles were obtained. TCRdb fed the reads into MiXCR, producing one record per CDR3 protein. The sample shows some 290,000 distinct CDR3 sequences, around three fifths of them seen only once. The sample comes from a study of CD8+CD57+ T cells in acquired aplastic anemia. The overall study: Average DNA yield from sorted CD4+ and CD8+ cells was about 2.9 ug.

Overall study results and limits: No significant difference in CD8+ Simpson's diversity was found between patients and controls. Over 25 shared CD8+ CDR3s appeared highly expressed within patients' immunodominant clones.

Germline CDR1 and CDR2: DFQATT and SNEGSKA (reference sequence). CDR3 length: 12 amino acids. V dropped 4 bases and J dropped 5 bases, with 9 bases sitting between them. V is TRBV20-1 and J is TRBJ1-5, with a possible D match to TRBD1 (5 bases). Material for sequencing was sorted CD4+, CD8+, or CD8+CD57+ T cells (not recorded which) from PBMCs. The clonotype comes from a human donor with severe aplastic anemia or a healthy control (not recorded which). This CDR3 is CSATGTHQPQHF. The CDR3 nucleotides are TGCAGTGCTACAGGGACCCATCAGCCCCAGCATTTT.